The next 10 T cell receptor beta chains were all read from a single sample in a study of CD8+CD57+ T cells in acquired aplastic anemia. Before being chosen for sequencing, patients had shown CD8+CD57+ cell expansion by flow cytometry. Investigators profiled TCR beta VDJ and CDR3 from genomic DNA template. Each CDR3 protein gets one entry after TCRdb re-called the reads with MiXCR. The sample has roughly 160,000 distinct CDR3 sequences; less than 60% are singletons. What was sequenced was sorted CD4+, CD8+, or CD8+CD57+ T cells (not recorded which) from PBMCs. Receptors were obtained from a human donor with aplastic anemia.

The chain uses TRBV12-3 or TRBV12-4 and TRBJ1-5; 11 nucleotides line up with TRBD1. The CDR3 is 16 amino acids. V trimming: 6 bases; J trimming: 2 bases; junction bases outside the gene matches: 6. CDR3 bases: TGTGCCAGCAGCCCCGGGACAGGGGGTGGCAATCAGCCCCAGCATTTT. Its translation is CASSPGTGGGNQPQHF.

V gene TRBV11-1 combines with J gene TRBJ2-3, with 9 nucleotides matching TRBD2. V gave up 5 bases and J gave up 4 bases; unmatched junction bases: 10. This CDR3 is built from 16 residues. CDR1 SGHAT and CDR2 FQDESV come from the germline V gene (reference sequence). The CDR3 sequence: CASSPATREGADTQYF. For the CDR3, the DNA is TGTGCCAGCAGCCCAGCTACGCGGGAGGGGGCAGATACGCAGTATTTT.

The chain couples TRBV7-9 to TRBJ2-7; TRBD1 might be the D (6 bases). V was clipped by 2 bases and J by 3 bases, with 14 bases between them. The CDR3 runs 15 residues. Per the germline V gene, CDR1 is SEHNR and CDR2 is FQNEAQ (reference sequence). The CDR3 here is CASSLNEGGIYEQYF. CDR3 bases: TGTGCCAGCAGCTTAAACGAAGGGGGAATCTACGAGCAGTACTTC.

Comments on this clonotype: This may arise from a read error, as a much more abundant clone is one base away. The chain recombines TRBV28 with TRBJ2-7; 8 bases match TRBD1. V shed 9 bases and J 5 bases; nucleotides not matched to a gene: 15. The CDR3 totals 15 residues. Looked up from germline, CDR1 is MDHEN and CDR2 is SYDVKM. CDR3 DNA sequence: TGTGCCAGTTTGGGACAGGTTAGAGGGAATGACGAGCAGTACTTC. As protein: CASLGQVRGNDEQYF.

This clonotype was observed a single time. The rearrangement links TRBV11-2 to TRBJ1-1, with D unclear. Between the trimmed V and J ends, which lost 1 base and 3 bases, there was a span of 21 bases. Germline assignment: CDR1 SGHAT and CDR2 FQNNGV. The CDR3 extends over 18 amino acids. The CDR3 protein is CASSLGVGELVLDTEAFF. The CDR3 coding sequence is TGTGCCAGCAGCTTAGGTGTCGGGGAATTGGTTTTGGACACTGAAGCTTTCTTT.

Concerning this clonotype itself: The CDR3 ends on some other residue instead of the conserved phenylalanine or tryptophan, so this is likely a read error. The chain carries TRBV10-3 and TRBJ2-7, with 15 bases fitting TRBD2. V lost 11 bases, J lost 2 bases, and 4 bases stayed unmatched. Looked up from germline, CDR1 is ENHRY and CDR2 is SYGVKD. The CDR3 has 14 residues. The CDR3 DNA reads TGTGCCGTTGGGACTAGCGGGGGGACCTACGAGCAGTACCTC. Residues: CAVGTSGGTYEQYL.

This clonotype was seen at least ten times. The chain recombines TRBV7-3 with TRBJ2-1, with TRBD2 identical over 7 bases. V was pared by 2 bases and J by 9 bases, with 10 bases of the junction left unmatched. Germline-derived CDR1 and CDR2 are SGHTA and FQGTGA. This CDR3 contains 15 residues. The CDR3 nucleotides read TGTGCCAGCAGCTTATTTGGGGGAGGGCCCTCTGAGCAGTTCTTC. It translates to CASSLFGGGPSEQFF.

This clonotype was counted at least ten times. V is TRBV24-1 and J is TRBJ2-3, with 7 nucleotides matching TRBD2. Trimming cost V 3 bases and J 1 base; bases outside gene matches: 3. The CDR3 is 15 amino acids. Germline V gene lookup returns CDR1 KGHDR and CDR2 SFDVKD. The CDR3 here is CATSDPSGGTDTQYF. The CDR3 DNA is TGTGCCACCAGTGATCCGAGCGGGGGCACAGATACGCAGTATTTT.

With regard to this clonotype: The conserved final phenylalanine or tryptophan is absent from the CDR3, which likely points to a read error. The chain has TRBV10-3 and TRBJ1-2, with D maybe TRBD1 (5 bases). The germline CDR1 and CDR2 sequences are ENHRY and SYGVKD. V lost 4 bases and J 6 bases, leaving 9 bases between the germline ends. The CDR3 contains 12 residues. CDR3 DNA: TGTGCCATCAGTGGACAGAAAGATGGCTACACCCTC. Translating gives CAISGQKDGYTL.

This clonotype was picked up many times. The chain carries TRBV9 and TRBJ2-7; no reliable D call. This CDR3 comprises 14 residues. Looked up from germline, CDR1 is SGDLS and CDR2 is YYNGEE. The V gene lost 0 bases and the J gene lost 4 bases, with 11 bases spanning the gap. The CDR3 nucleotides read TGTGCCAGCAGCGTAGGTAGCCAGCCTTACGAGCAGTACTTC. Its translation is CASSVGSQPYEQYF.